Listed below are T cell receptor beta chains from one sample, sequenced in a study of T-cell memory formation after mild COVID-19. Using its own MiXCR run on the 5' RACE reads, TCRdb lists one record per CDR3 protein. Of fewer than 150,000 distinct CDR3 sequences in the sample, about a fifth are singletons; the top ten hold roughly 37%. The sequenced sample was PBMCs or a T cell subset sorted from them (not recorded which). The receptors originated from a man between 18 and 35 years old who had mild COVID-19 (a few samples of this study predate the infection). Cell type and time point are not known. The CDR3 runs from the conserved cysteine through the conserved F or W. The order of the fields is D gene, clone size, CDR3 length, V gene, J gene, CDR3 DNA, CDR3 protein. The D gene is left open where the match is weak. A clone size is listed for some rows: how often the clone was seen (once, few, many), or a class if it is expanded.

TRBD1,.,15,TRBV6-2/TRBV6-3,TRBJ1-5,TGTGCCAGCAGTTCCGACAGGGCTAGAGGTCAGCCCCAGCATTTT,CASSSDRARGQPQHF
TRBD2,.,17,TRBV7-9,TRBJ2-4,TGTGCCAGCAGCACTGGCGAGCGGGGGATAGCCAAAAACATTCAGTACTTC,CASSTGERGIAKNIQYF
.,.,15,TRBV27,TRBJ1-3,TGTGCCAGCAGTTTAGGGCCGAGCATGGGAAACACCATATATTTT,CASSLGPSMGNTIYF
TRBD1,few,13,TRBV12-3/TRBV12-4,TRBJ2-7,TGTGCCACCGCCGTCGGGACAGTCTACGAGCAGTACTTC,CATAVGTVYEQYF
.,few,14,TRBV4-2,TRBJ1-1,TGTGCCAGCAGCCAACCTTTGGGGGACACTGAAGCTTTCTTT,CASSQPLGDTEAFF
TRBD1,.,14,TRBV5-6,TRBJ2-7,TGTGCCAGCAGCCCCTGGACAGGGGGCTACGAGCAGTACTTC,CASSPWTGGYEQYF
.,few,16,TRBV4-3,TRBJ2-1,TGCGCCAGCAGTCCTCGTCTCGATCGGAAGTACAATGAGCAGTTCTTC,CASSPRLDRKYNEQFF
.,.,13,TRBV12-3/TRBV12-4,TRBJ1-5,TGTGCCAGCAGTTTTAACATCGGTCAGCCCCAGCATTTT,CASSFNIGQPQHF
.,.,11,TRBV20-1,TRBJ1-1,TGCAGTGCTAATCGGGACACTGAAGCTTTCTTT,CSANRDTEAFF
.,.,12,TRBV29-1,TRBJ2-7,TGCAGCGCAACAGACGGCACCTACGAGCAGTACTTC,CSATDGTYEQYF
.,few,10,TRBV4-1,TRBJ2-1,TGCGCCAGCAGCGGGGTTGAGCAGTTCTTC,CASSGVEQFF
.,few,13,TRBV7-2,TRBJ2-4,TGTGCCAGCAGCGCTCCCCTAGTCGGTGAGACAGTCTTC,CASSAPLVGETVF
.,.,15,TRBV4-2,TRBJ2-3,TGTGCCAGCAGCCCCGGTGGAGGGGTAGCAGATACGCAGTATTTT,CASSPGGGVADTQYF
TRBD2,few,15,TRBV30,TRBJ2-1,TGTGCCTGGAGTGTATTACTAGCGGGGGTTGATGAGCAGTTCTTC,CAWSVLLAGVDEQFF
TRBD1,.,14,TRBV19,TRBJ1-6,TGTGCCAGTAGTATCGGCAGGGGGCTTTCACCCCTCCACTTT,CASSIGRGLSPLHF
.,many,13,TRBV5-1,TRBJ2-2,TGCGCCAGCCATAACCGGGACACCGGGGAGCTGTTTTTT,CASHNRDTGELFF
TRBD1,.,13,TRBV5-1,TRBJ1-5,TGCGCCAGCAGCTTGACAGGGGGCCAGCCCCAGCATTTT,CASSLTGGQPQHF
TRBD1,few,16,TRBV7-9,TRBJ2-1,TGTGCCAGCAGCTTAATCACAGGGGGCGCACACAATGAGCAGTTCTTC,CASSLITGGAHNEQFF
.,few,14,TRBV6-2/TRBV6-3,TRBJ2-1,TGTGCCAGCAGTTACTCCCCCGGGGGCAATGAGCAGTTCTTC,CASSYSPGGNEQFF
.,few,13,TRBV4-2,TRBJ2-1,TGTGCCAGCAGCCAAGGAACACTTGGAGAGCAGTTCTTC,CASSQGTLGEQFF
TRBD2,.,16,TRBV7-3,TRBJ2-1,TGTGCCAGCAGCCCCAAAGCGGGGGGATCGTACAATGAGCAGTTCTTC,CASSPKAGGSYNEQFF
TRBD2,.,16,TRBV7-9,TRBJ2-7,TGTGCCAGCAGTCCTCGGGGGACTAGCGGCCTTTGGGAGCAGTACTTC,CASSPRGTSGLWEQYF
.,few,16,TRBV4-2,TRBJ1-1,TGTGCCAGCAGCCAAGTTGGAAACCCGGGAACCCCTGAAGCTTTCTTT,CASSQVGNPGTPEAFF
.,many,18,TRBV10-3,TRBJ2-3,TGTGCCATCAGCCTGGGGGGGCTTCGAGCGGGGAGGGCGGATACGCAGTATTTT,CAISLGGLRAGRADTQYF
.,.,11,TRBV29-1,TRBJ1-2,TGCAGCGTTGCCAGTAACTATGGCTACACCTTC,CSVASNYGYTF
TRBD1,few,16,TRBV7-9,TRBJ1-2,TGTGCCAGCAGCTACCGGGACAGCCCAGGAGGATATGGCTACACCTTC,CASSYRDSPGGYGYTF
TRBD1,few,13,TRBV7-8,TRBJ2-2,TGTGCCAGCAGCCGGCAGGGGGTCGGGGAGCTGTTTTTT,CASSRQGVGELFF
.,.,13,TRBV9,TRBJ2-7,TGTGCCAGCTCTCCCGAAGGCTTCTACGAGCAGTACTTC,CASSPEGFYEQYF
TRBD2,.,19,TRBV9,TRBJ2-3,TGTGCCAGCAGCGTAGAGCCCCGGGGGGGCCTTATCGTATTTGATACGCAGTATTTT,CASSVEPRGGLIVFDTQYF
.,few,15,TRBV11-2,TRBJ2-7,TGTGCCAGCAGCCTAACGAGGTTCTCCGGGTACGAGCAGTACTTC,CASSLTRFSGYEQYF
.,few,17,TRBV4-2,TRBJ1-5,TGTGCCAGCAGCCAAGATTTGGACTATACAATGCCTCAGCCCCAGCATTTT,CASSQDLDYTMPQPQHF
.,few,13,TRBV4-3,TRBJ1-2,TGCGCCAGCAGCCCCGGGCCCAGCTATGGCTACACCTTC,CASSPGPSYGYTF
TRBD2,.,18,TRBV11-2,TRBJ2-4,TGTGCCAGCAGCTCCCCCTTTGGGGAGACTAGCCCCAAAAACATTCAGTACTTC,CASSSPFGETSPKNIQYF
TRBD1,.,14,TRBV10-2,TRBJ2-7,TGCGCCAGCCACACCCCCGGGACAGGGGTCGAGCAGCACTTC,CASHTPGTGVEQHF
.,.,15,TRBV5-1,TRBJ1-4,TGCGCCAGCAGCTTGGAGGGCCACTTCGCCGAAAAACTGTTTTTT,CASSLEGHFAEKLFF
TRBD2,.,17,TRBV2,TRBJ2-3,TGTGCCAGCAGTGAATCGCGGCTAGCGGGGGTCCGGGATACGCAGTATTTT,CASSESRLAGVRDTQYF
.,few,14,TRBV20-1,TRBJ2-2,TGCAGTGTAACCCGGGGCCCCACAGCCCGGGAGCTGTTTTTT,CSVTRGPTARELFF
TRBD1,few,15,TRBV29-1,TRBJ1-5,TGCAGCGTTGAAGAAGGGCAGGGGGGGAATCAGCCCCAGCATTTT,CSVEEGQGGNQPQHF
TRBD2,.,16,TRBV12-5,TRBJ2-1,TGTGCTAGTGGTTTGTATACTAGCGGGGGTTACAATGAGCAGTTCTTC,CASGLYTSGGYNEQFF
.,few,15,TRBV6-6,TRBJ2-1,TGTGCCAGCAGCCACTACCGACTTACCCACGATGAGCAGTTCTTC,CASSHYRLTHDEQFF
.,.,13,TRBV4-1,TRBJ2-3,TGCGCCAGCAGCTCCCGACTTACAGATACGCAGTATTTT,CASSSRLTDTQYF
.,few,14,TRBV6-4,TRBJ1-2,TGTGCCAGCAGTATACCTACAGGAGATTATGGCTACACCTTC,CASSIPTGDYGYTF
.,few,16,TRBV7-2,TRBJ2-5,TGTGCCAGCAGCTTAGCTTCGGGAAGGTTCGGGGAGACCCAGTACTTC,CASSLASGRFGETQYF
.,few,14,TRBV3-1,TRBJ1-3,TGTGCCAGCAGCCCGGGGATCTCTGGAAACACCATATATTTT,CASSPGISGNTIYF
.,few,12,TRBV29-1,TRBJ1-1,TGCAGCGTTCTCGAGGAGGGTACTGAAGCTTTCTTT,CSVLEEGTEAFF
.,.,17,TRBV7-2,TRBJ1-1,TGTGCCAGCAGCCTTCTCTTTACCTTCGGTGCGAGGACTGAAGCTTTCTTT,CASSLLFTFGARTEAFF
.,.,15,TRBV6-5,TRBJ1-2,TGTGCCAGCAGTTACTCGGGAAAGATTGGCTATGGCTACACCTTC,CASSYSGKIGYGYTF
.,few,15,TRBV7-2,TRBJ2-3,TGTGCCAGCAGCGTCTTCGAGTGGGGGCCCGATACGCAGTATTTT,CASSVFEWGPDTQYF
.,.,18,TRBV6-6,TRBJ1-4,TGTGCCAGCAGTTACCCCTCCTACGACACAGGCAGCAATGAAAAACTGTTTTTT,CASSYPSYDTGSNEKLFF
.,.,13,TRBV4-3,TRBJ1-1,TGCGCCAGCAGCCAGTCAACTGCAACTGAAGCTTTCTTT,CASSQSTATEAFF
TRBD2,once,16,TRBV3-1,TRBJ2-5,TGTGCCAGCAGCCAACGCGGACTAGCGGGGGAAGAGACCCAGTACTTC,CASSQRGLAGEETQYF
TRBD1,.,15,TRBV12-3/TRBV12-4,TRBJ1-2,TGTGCCAGCAGTACTGGACAGGGCCGGGGCTATGGCTACACCTTC,CASSTGQGRGYGYTF
.,few,16,TRBV19,TRBJ1-2,TGTGCCAGTAGTATAAGGGGGGAATACCTTAACTATGGCTACACCTTC,CASSIRGEYLNYGYTF
TRBD1,.,16,TRBV7-2,TRBJ2-1,TGTGCCAGCAGCTTAAGTGACAGGGGATCCTACAATGAGCAGTTCTTC,CASSLSDRGSYNEQFF
.,.,15,TRBV7-2,TRBJ2-7,TGTGCCAGCAGCTTATGGCAGGGCCAGATCTACGAGCAGTACTTC,CASSLWQGQIYEQYF
.,.,13,TRBV28,TRBJ2-5,TGTGCCAGCAGTTTAGTCCTTATTGAGACCCAGTACTTC,CASSLVLIETQYF
TRBD1,few,14,TRBV29-1,TRBJ2-7,TGCAGCGTCGCGGGCCAGGGGGCGTCCTACGAGCAGTACTTC,CSVAGQGASYEQYF
TRBD1,.,13,TRBV5-1,TRBJ2-7,TGCGCCAGCAGCGTGGACAGGTTCCACGAGCAGTACTTC,CASSVDRFHEQYF
.,.,10,TRBV20-1,TRBJ2-1,TGCAGTGCTAGAGAAAGTGACGTCCTCTTC,CSARESDVLF
.,many,15,TRBV15,TRBJ2-5,TGTGCCACCAGCGCACGTAAGGGTTTGGGAGAGACCCAGTACTTC,CATSARKGLGETQYF